The rows below give T cell receptor beta chains drawn from one sample of a study of Tregs in tolerant kidney transplant recipients. Sequencing used immunoSEQ multiplex PCR; TCRdb keeps in-frame clones, though not all of them. The table records some 74,000 clones, around 93% of them present only once. This specimen consisted of Tregs from blood, obtained before the transplant. These receptors were collected from a human donor who received a combined kidney and bone marrow transplant. The CDR3 runs from the conserved cysteine through the conserved F or W. A D gene is named only where the DNA matches it firmly. Size tells how often a clone was seen (once, few, many) or the class of an expanded clone, and some rows leave it out.

length: 13
J: TRBJ1-2
size: NA
V: TRBV2
D: TRBD1
DNA: TGTGCCAGCAGAGCCGGGACAGGGAATGGCTACACCTTC
CDR3: CASRAGTGNGYTF

length: 12
J: TRBJ1-4
size: NA
V: TRBV6-1
D: NA
DNA: TGTGCCAGCACCATCACGGGGGAAAAACTGTTTTTT
CDR3: CASTITGEKLFF

length: 15
J: TRBJ2-7
size: few
V: TRBV11-2
D: TRBD2
DNA: TGTGCCAGCAGCTTAGATCGGAGCGGGACCTACGAGCAGTACTTC
CDR3: CASSLDRSGTYEQYF

length: 18
J: TRBJ2-3
size: NA
V: TRBV5-1
D: NA
DNA: TGCGCCAGCAGCTTGAACCCCCCGGGGGATTCTAGCACAGATACGCAGTATTTT
CDR3: CASSLNPPGDSSTDTQYF

length: 16
J: TRBJ2-6
size: NA
V: TRBV21-1
D: NA
DNA: TGTGCCAGCAGCTCCCCCCGAAGCTCTGGGGCCAACGTCCTGACTTTC
CDR3: CASSSPRSSGANVLTF

length: 16
J: TRBJ2-3
size: NA
V: TRBV4-1
D: TRBD2
DNA: TGCGCCAGCAGCCCGTTGACTAGCGGACGCACAGATACGCAGTATTTT
CDR3: CASSPLTSGRTDTQYF

length: 14
J: TRBJ2-7
size: NA
V: TRBV5-5
D: NA
DNA: TGTGCCAGCAGTTTATCCGGACACAACTACGAGCAGTACTTC
CDR3: CASSLSGHNYEQYF

length: 14
J: TRBJ2-7
size: NA
V: TRBV27
D: TRBD1
DNA: TGTGCCAGCAGTCCCCGACAGGGGTCCTACGAGCAGTACTTC
CDR3: CASSPRQGSYEQYF

length: 14
J: TRBJ1-2
size: NA
V: TRBV30
D: NA
DNA: TGTGCCTGGAGTGTCCAGGGGCCTAACTATGGCTACACCTTC
CDR3: CAWSVQGPNYGYTF

length: 15
J: TRBJ2-6
size: few
V: TRBV14
D: NA
DNA: TGTGCCAGCAGCTCACAGGGACCTGGGGCCAACGTCCTGACTTTC
CDR3: CASSSQGPGANVLTF

length: 16
J: TRBJ1-1
size: NA
V: TRBV11-2
D: NA
DNA: TGTGCCAGCAGCTTAGCCGGGACACGGCTAAACACTGAAGCTTTCTTT
CDR3: CASSLAGTRLNTEAFF

length: 18
J: TRBJ2-6
size: NA
V: TRBV5-1
D: TRBD2
DNA: TGCGCCAGCAGCATTGGGACTAGCGGCCAATCTGGGGCCAACGTCCTGACTTTC
CDR3: CASSIGTSGQSGANVLTF

length: 13
J: TRBJ2-5
size: NA
V: TRBV19
D: NA
DNA: TGTGCCAGTGGGACCGGGCCACAAGAGACCCAGTACTTC
CDR3: CASGTGPQETQYF

length: 18
J: TRBJ2-3
size: NA
V: TRBV29-1
D: TRBD1
DNA: TGCAGCGTTGAAGATGCGAACTGGGACAGGGGGCGTCCAGATACGCAGTATTTT
CDR3: CSVEDANWDRGRPDTQYF